The 21 T cell receptor beta chains below were found in one sample sequenced in a study of T cell responses to AZD1222 COVID-19 vaccine (dated by TCRdb to 2020 to 2022). Library prep was done by the immunoSEQ multiplex PCR assay. Drawn from immuneACCESS, this table holds only the in-frame rearrangements with V and J called that TCRdb kept. Clones are partly lost; checked studies trace under half to an unresolved V gene and leave the rest unexplained. Present in this sample are fewer than 150,000 clones, around 87% of which were seen just once. About 1.2% of the sample rests with the top ten. What the time point label conveys for this sample: baseline before first vaccination. Sequenced material: peripheral blood, taken on day 0 of AZD1222 vaccination. The receptors here all came from an adult in good health.

The chain employs TRBV10-3 and TRBJ1-1; tentative D call: TRBD1 (5 bases). Trimming shortened V by 6 bases and J by 4 bases, and 15 bases separated the two germline ends. CDR3 size: 14 residues. Looked up from germline, CDR1 is ENHRY and CDR2 is SYGVKD. The CDR3, as DNA: TGTGCCATCAGCCAGGGCGGGGGTAGCACTGAAGCTTTCTTT. Amino acids: CAISQGGGSTEAFF.

Concerning this clone itself: The junction shows a germline mismatch at one end, possibly a read error. J is TRBJ2-1 and V is TRBV9, with TRBD2 matching 11 bases. The CDR3 is 17 amino acids. CDR1 SGDLS and CDR2 YYNGEE come from the germline V gene. The CDR3 loop reads CASSVDTSGGYYTEQFF. The CDR3 DNA reads as TGTGCCAGCAGCGTAGACACTAGCGGGGGATACTACACTGAGCAGTTCTTC.

The rearrangement joins TRBV5-5 to TRBJ1-4; possible D gene TRBD1, 5 bases. The CDR3 totals 14 residues. From germline, CDR1 is SGHKS and CDR2 YYEKEE (reference sequence). Trimming pared 4 bases from V and 4 bases from J, leaving 11 bases between. In DNA, the CDR3 is TGTGCCAGCAGCGTCAGGGCCGTTAATGAAAAACTGTTTTTT. Translating it yields CASSVRAVNEKLFF.

The chain is built from TRBV7-9 and TRBJ1-1; 7 bases line up with TRBD1. The germline V gene encodes CDR1 SEHNR and CDR2 FQNEAQ (reference sequence). The junction had 3 bases not matched to a gene; V was cut back by 3 bases and J by 2 bases. This CDR3 has 14 residues. The CDR3 DNA follows: TGTGCCAGCAGCTTGGGACAGATAAACACTGAAGCTTTCTTT. As protein: CASSLGQINTEAFF.

Only one count was recorded for this clone. This chain connects TRBV5-1 to TRBJ2-1; TRBD1 might be the D (5 bases). V lost 0 bases to trimming and J lost 0 bases, with 16 bases between them. Germline lookup yields CDR1 SGHRS and CDR2 YFSETQ. This CDR3 comprises 18 residues. The CDR3 loop is CASSLGAAETASYNEQFF. The CDR3 DNA reads TGCGCCAGCAGCTTGGGCGCGGCAGAGACAGCCTCCTACAATGAGCAGTTCTTC.

The chain has TRBV18 and TRBJ2-5; TRBD2 is a possible D gene (5 bases). CDR1 is KGHSH and CDR2 is LQKENI in the germline V gene. V dropped 1 base and J dropped 2 bases, with 11 bases sitting between them. The CDR3 is 15 amino acids. The CDR3 nucleotides read TGTGCCAGCTCACCACTAGAGGGTCCTCAAGAGACCCAGTACTTC. Protein: CASSPLEGPQETQYF.

The chain employs TRBV4-2 and TRBJ1-2, with D possibly TRBD1 on 6 matching bases. CDR1 is LGHNA and CDR2 is YNFKEQ in the germline V gene. Trimming left V 1 base short and J 10 bases short, with 10 bases between. This CDR3 contains 12 residues. The chain's CDR3 is CASSQGDTIYTF. The CDR3 DNA reads as TGTGCCAGCAGCCAAGGGGACACAATCTACACCTTC.

The chain carries TRBV7-8 and TRBJ2-1; no clear D gene. The CDR3 extends over 13 amino acids. Germline V CDR1 and CDR2: SGHVS, FQNEAQ. Trimming removed 2 bases at V and 8 bases at J, with 10 bases between. The CDR3 sequence: CASSLSRLHEQFF. The CDR3 bases are TGTGCCAGCAGCTTAAGTAGGCTCCATGAGCAGTTCTTC.

V gene TRBV14 combines with J gene TRBJ2-1; D remains ambiguous. The germline V gene has CDR1 SGHDN and CDR2 FVKESK. The CDR3 covers 13 residues. Trimming cost V 10 bases and J 5 bases, with 15 bases left between them. CDR3 protein: CATNDVANNEQFF. For the CDR3, the DNA is TGTGCCACCAATGACGTAGCCAACAATGAGCAGTTCTTC.

V is TRBV6-5 and J is TRBJ1-3, with TRBD1 identical over 8 bases. The germline CDR1 and CDR2 sequences are MNHEY and SVGAGI. With 5 bases clipped from V and 0 bases from J, the junction kept 3 bases outside the gene matches. The CDR3 sequence is 15 residues long. Here the CDR3 DNA reads TGTGCCAGCAGTAAAACAGGGGGCTCTGGAAACACCATATATTTT. The encoded protein is CASSKTGGSGNTIYF.

CDR3 coding DNA: TGTGCCAGCAGTTACGCTGGCGTACAGAGCGAGCAGTACTTC. This codes for CASSYAGVQSEQYF. V and J are TRBV6-5 and TRBJ2-7; no clear D gene. This CDR3 comprises 14 residues. Trimming shortened V by 2 bases and J by 6 bases, and 14 bases separated the two germline ends. Germline V gene sequence: CDR1 MNHEY, CDR2 SVGAGI.

The V call is TRBV5-8, the J call TRBJ1-5; D gene uncertain. The CDR3 is 17 amino acids. The V gene's germline CDR1 is SGHTS and CDR2 YDEGEE. Trimming removed 2 bases from V and 0 bases from J, with 15 bases in between. The CDR3 bases are TGTGCCAGCAGCTTCTACGCCCGGTCGGATAGCAATCAGCCCCAGCATTTT. The encoded protein is CASSFYARSDSNQPQHF.

V is TRBV4-3 and J is TRBJ2-2; 9 bases match TRBD2. This CDR3 region has 16 residues. Trimming cost V 1 base and J 2 bases; bases outside gene matches: 2. Germline CDR1 reads LGHNA; CDR2 reads YSLEER. DNA for the CDR3: TGCGCCAGCAGCCAAGTGGGACTAGCTAACACCGGGGAGCTGTTTTTT. Amino acids: CASSQVGLANTGELFF.

The V gene is TRBV25-1, the J gene TRBJ2-5, with TRBD2 matching over 8 bases. In germline, CDR1 is MGHDK, CDR2 SYGVNS. Germline trimming cut 2 bases from V and 5 bases from J; bases unmatched to any gene: 7. This CDR3 region has 15 residues. CDR3 in amino acids: CASSEIGGAWETQYF. The CDR3 nucleotides are TGTGCCAGCAGTGAAATCGGGGGGGCTTGGGAGACCCAGTACTTC.

V gene TRBV7-6 combines with J gene TRBJ2-7; possibly TRBD1 for D (6 bases). Germline CDR1 SGHVS, CDR2 FNYEAQ. This CDR3 comprises 13 residues. Trimming pared 3 bases from V and 4 bases from J, leaving 10 bases between. CDR3 in amino acids: CASSFGQLYEQYF. The CDR3 bases are TGTGCCAGCAGCTTCGGACAGTTGTACGAGCAGTACTTC.

The table lists this clone with a few counts. This sequence joins TRBV5-1 and TRBJ2-7; TRBD1 aligns across 9 bases. CDR1 is SGHRS and CDR2 is YFSETQ in the germline V gene. The V gene end was trimmed by 2 bases and the J gene end by 3 bases; junction bases not matched to a gene: 6. The CDR3 is 15 residues long. The CDR3 region has the DNA TGCGCCAGCAGCTTTGGGGACAGGGATGTCTACGAGCAGTACTTC. Translation: CASSFGDRDVYEQYF.

This chain joins TRBV11-1 and TRBJ2-1, with 9 bases matching TRBD2. CDR1 SGHAT and CDR2 FQDESV come from the germline V gene (reference sequence). Losses at the gene ends were 1 base for V and 9 bases for J; bases not matched to a gene: 10. This CDR3 is built from 16 residues. Written as DNA, the CDR3 is TGTGCCAGCAGCTTAGACCCCTTGCGGGGGGGCAGTGAGCAGTTCTTC. Protein sequence: CASSLDPLRGGSEQFF.

The chain is built from TRBV5-5 and TRBJ1-4; D is possibly TRBD1 (6 bases). Germline CDR1 SGHKS, CDR2 YYEKEE (reference sequence). V lost 0 bases and J 7 bases, leaving 13 bases between the germline ends. The CDR3 has 15 amino acids. In DNA, the CDR3 is TGTGCCAGCAGCTTGGCTGGGCAGGGGCGTGAAAAACTGTTTTTT. It is translated as CASSLAGQGREKLFF.

The V gene is TRBV4-1, the J gene TRBJ1-2; 7 bases are a match to TRBD1. The CDR3 length is 17 residues. The J segment lost 1 base and the V segment lost 3 bases, leaving 11 bases of the junction unmatched. CDR1 MGHRA and CDR2 YSYEKL come from the germline V gene. CDR3 amino acids: CASSHPGQLGNNYGYTF. DNA for the CDR3: TGCGCCAGCAGCCACCCGGGACAGCTTGGGAATAACTATGGCTACACCTTC.

The rearrangement joins TRBV5-5 to TRBJ1-2; tentative D call: TRBD1 (5 bases). The CDR3 has 14 residues. In germline, CDR1 is SGHKS, CDR2 YYEKEE (reference sequence). Trimming removed 4 bases at V and 4 bases at J, with 14 bases between. CDR3 bases: TGTGCCAGCAGCCTTCCGGGGGGGGTCTATGGCTACACCTTC. This gives the protein CASSLPGGVYGYTF.

The DNA for the CDR3 is TGCGCCAGCAGCGAGGGACAGGGACGGGAGCAGTACTTC. Protein: CASSEGQGREQYF. The chain joins TRBV5-1 to TRBJ2-7; 9 bases line up with TRBD1. The CDR3 length is 13 residues. Germline V CDR1 and CDR2: SGHRS, YFSETQ. With V trimmed by 4 bases and J by 7 bases, 6 bases remained unmatched.